This T cell receptor (beta chain) was recovered during a study of CD8+ T cells in alopecia areata. Overall study: Treatment of the treated patients consisted of oral tofacitinib, 5 to 10 mg twice daily. Severity was scored as percentage of affected scalp area in treated patients.

Treatment indicated: oral pan-JAK inhibitor, 5-10 mg twice daily. Alopecia areata patients provided lesional scalp punch biopsies and peripheral blood, both collected for the study. Reverse transcribed after extraction, RNA yielded cDNA as the sequencing template. This table comes from immunoSEQ multiplex PCR, and its TCRdb copy is limited to in-frame clones, with some not included. The sample shows roughly 98,000 clones, 60% to 75% of them seen only once. This clone was counted between two and nine times. Its antigen is as yet unknown. The germline gives CDR1 MGHRA, CDR2 YSYEKL. Between the trimmed V and J ends, which lost 4 bases and 7 bases, there was a span of 23 bases. This CDR3 comprises 16 residues. Study outcomes and limitations: While patients received tofacitinib, many expanded lesional clones remained present in scalp and blood.

The source of this sequence is a human donor with alopecia areata. The chain is built from TRBV4-1 and TRBJ2-7; perhaps TRBD2 as D (6 bases). Here the sequenced sample was CD8+ T cells sorted from blood, taken at week 4, from a patient treated with tofacitinib. The DNA of the CDR3 is TGCGCCAGCAGCCCTCCGCCTAGGGAGGTTTCGGGTGAGCAGTACTTC. It specifies CASSPPPREVSGEQYF.